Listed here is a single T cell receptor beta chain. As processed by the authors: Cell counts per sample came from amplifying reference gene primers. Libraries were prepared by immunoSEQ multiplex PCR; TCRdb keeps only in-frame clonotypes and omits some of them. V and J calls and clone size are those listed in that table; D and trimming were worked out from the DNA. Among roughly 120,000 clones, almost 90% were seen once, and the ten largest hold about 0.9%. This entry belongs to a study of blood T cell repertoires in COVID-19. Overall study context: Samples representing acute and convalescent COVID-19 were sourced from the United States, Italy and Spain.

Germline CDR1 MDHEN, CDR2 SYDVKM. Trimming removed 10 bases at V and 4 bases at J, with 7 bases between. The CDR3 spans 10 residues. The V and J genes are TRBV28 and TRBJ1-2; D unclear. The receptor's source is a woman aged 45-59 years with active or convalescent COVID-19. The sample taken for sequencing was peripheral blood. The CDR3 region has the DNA TGTGCCACTCGGGTCTATGGCTACACCTTC. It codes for CATRVYGYTF.